A single sample gave rise to the 27 T cell receptor beta chains below, sequenced in a study of the immune and genomic landscape of osteosarcoma. The protocol was immunoSEQ multiplex PCR, while the TCRdb copy is restricted to in-frame clones and leaves out a portion. The table shows 6,000 to 7,000 clones, with about two thirds occurring only once. Primary, local recurrence and metastasis osteosarcoma tumors were taken after treatment from poor-prognosis patients. The sample was osteosarcoma tumor tissue from the lung. The receptor source for this set is a human donor with osteosarcoma.

By sample fraction, this clone is large (0.1 to 1%). The V call is TRBV28, the J call TRBJ2-7; D gene unclear. The V gene lost 7 bases and the J gene lost 9 bases, with 16 bases spanning the gap. From germline, CDR1 is MDHEN and CDR2 SYDVKM. This CDR3 comprises 12 residues. The CDR3 spells CASTLPRGPQYF. In DNA form, the CDR3 reads TGTGCCAGCACCCTGCCCCGCGGACCGCAGTACTTC.

The rearrangement uses TRBV7-6 and TRBJ2-5; D is unclear. CDR1 is SGHVS, CDR2 FNYEAQ, per germline. The CDR3 contains 16 residues. V was shortened by 3 bases and J by 2 bases, with 16 bases between the two germline ends. The CDR3 DNA reads TGTGCCAGCAGCTTCTCTTTACTGAGTCCTCAAGAGACCCAGTACTTC. Protein sequence: CASSFSLLSPQETQYF.

This chain uses TRBV7-9 with TRBJ1-1, with 8 nucleotides matching TRBD1. Germline V gene sequence: CDR1 SEHNR, CDR2 FQNEAQ (reference sequence). The CDR3 sequence is 14 residues long. Trimming cost V 8 bases and J 1 base; bases outside gene matches: 6. CDR3 protein: CASEEGTGNTEAFF. CDR3 DNA: TGTGCCAGCGAAGAGGGGACAGGGAACACTGAAGCTTTCTTT.

The V call is TRBV20-1, the J call TRBJ2-7; D is uncertain. Trimming took 6 bases from V and 2 from J, leaving 8 bases between them. CDR1 and CDR2 from the germline V gene are DFQATT and SNEGSKA (reference sequence). CDR3 length equals 11 residues. The CDR3 nucleotides are TGCAGTGCGGCGGACGCCTACGAGCAGTACTTC. Translating gives CSAADAYEQYF.

This chain joins TRBV4-3 and TRBJ1-1, with TRBD1 identical over 11 bases. The CDR3 consists of 16 residues. Germline V gene data show CDR1 as LGHNA and CDR2 as YSLEER. V trimming: 0 bases; J trimming: 4 bases; junction bases outside the gene matches: 4. CDR3 bases: TGCGCCAGCAGCCAAGATCTGGGACAGGGGGGCACTGAAGCTTTCTTT. The encoded protein is CASSQDLGQGGTEAFF.

The chain links TRBV30 to TRBJ1-3, with 7 bases fitting TRBD1. This CDR3 contains 14 residues. Germline V gene sequence: CDR1 GTSNPN, CDR2 SVGIG (reference sequence). The trim removed 2 bases at V and 3 bases at J, leaving 4 bases unmatched. The CDR3 nucleotides are TGTGCCTGGAGTAAGGGGGCAGATGGAAACACCATATATTTT. This gives the protein CAWSKGADGNTIYF.

This clone came up a few times. The chain uses TRBV4-2 and TRBJ2-7; maybe TRBD2 (6 bases). Trimming took 0 bases from V and 3 from J, leaving 6 bases between them. From germline, CDR1 is LGHNA and CDR2 YNFKEQ. This CDR3 contains 13 residues. In nucleotides, the CDR3 is TGTGCCAGCAGCCAAGAAGCGGGCTACGAGCAGTACTTC. It encodes CASSQEAGYEQYF.

Relative to its sample, this clone is medium-sized. This rearrangement joins TRBV29-1 to TRBJ1-1, with D hard to call. Germline CDR1 is SQVTM and CDR2 is ANQGSEA. The CDR3 runs 11 residues. V gave up 1 base and J gave up 3 bases, with 3 bases separating them. The CDR3 nucleotides are TGCAGCGTTGAAGTGGACACTGAAGCTTTCTTT. Its translation: CSVEVDTEAFF.

V gene TRBV5-1 combines with J gene TRBJ1-1; D gene unclear. Trimming shortened V by 4 bases and J by 0 bases, and 4 bases separated the two germline ends. The CDR3 is 12 residues long. Per the germline V gene, CDR1 is SGHRS and CDR2 is YFSETQ. The CDR3 DNA follows: TGCGCCAGCAGCGACCTGAACACTGAAGCTTTCTTT. It specifies CASSDLNTEAFF.

This clone was seen more than once but under ten times. The chain has TRBV5-6 and TRBJ2-1; a possible D gene is TRBD2 (6 bases). CDR3 size: 15 residues. The germline CDR1 and CDR2 sequences are SGHDT and YYEEEE. V was cut by 4 bases and J by 2 bases, with 13 bases left in between. The CDR3 region is CASSLTRFPYNEQFF. CDR3 coding DNA: TGTGCCAGCAGCCTGACTAGGTTTCCCTACAATGAGCAGTTCTTC.

The table lists this clone with a count of one. The chain employs TRBV14 and TRBJ2-3; D possibly corresponds to TRBD2 (5 bases). CDR1 is SGHDN, CDR2 FVKESK, per germline. Trimming removed 3 bases from V and 5 bases from J, with 18 bases in between. The CDR3 totals 16 residues. The CDR3: CASSQVGVGGGDTQYF. In nucleotides, the CDR3 is TGTGCCAGCAGCCAGGTCGGGGTCGGAGGTGGAGATACGCAGTATTTT.

The sample holds a few counts of this clone. The J gene is TRBJ1-6, the V gene TRBV19, with D possibly matching TRBD1 (5 bases). This CDR3 contains 15 residues. V lost 7 bases and J lost 9, with 19 bases in between. Germline V gene data show CDR1 as LNHDA and CDR2 as SQIVND (reference sequence). The CDR3 sequence is CASNPAKDGGSPLHF. DNA of the CDR3: TGTGCCAGTAACCCCGCTAAGGATGGGGGTTCACCCCTCCACTTT.

The CDR3 DNA follows: TGTGCAAGTCGCTTTCCTTGGGGACTAGCCCTTTGTCACGCGGGATACAATGAGCAGTTCTTC. Translating gives CASRFPWGLALCHAGYNEQFF. V and J are TRBV12-2 and TRBJ2-1; no check of the table's D call, TRBD2, against the DNA was made. TRBV12-2 is deemed a pseudogene. The CDR3 is 21 residues long.

This clone is labeled as medium-sized. This rearrangement joins TRBV28 to TRBJ1-2; 11 positions agree with TRBD1. V shed 6 bases, J shed 8 bases, and the junction held 2 bases outside the gene matches. The CDR3 totals 12 residues. The germline CDR1 and CDR2 sequences are MDHEN and SYDVKM. CDR3 DNA: TGTGCCAGCAGAGGACAGGGGGCAGGCTACACCTTC. Translated: CASRGQGAGYTF.

The chain carries TRBV11-3 and TRBJ2-1; 14 bases are a match to TRBD2. The J segment lost 5 bases and the V segment lost 5 bases, leaving 8 bases of the junction unmatched. CDR1 and CDR2 from the germline V gene are SGHNT and YENEEA. The CDR3 is made up of 17 amino acids. The CDR3 sequence: CASSQTSGRVRDNEQFF. CDR3 DNA: TGTGCCAGCAGCCAGACTAGCGGGAGGGTTCGTGACAATGAGCAGTTCTTC.

The CDR3 spells CASSLERGSTEAFF. The CDR3 DNA is TGTGCCAGCAGCTTAGAACGGGGGAGCACTGAAGCTTTCTTT. V and J are TRBV7-9 and TRBJ1-1, with D possibly being TRBD1 (5 bases). CDR1 SEHNR and CDR2 FQNEAQ come from the germline V gene (reference sequence). The ends were cut back, 1 base at V and 4 bases at J, with 10 bases in the middle. The CDR3 spans 14 residues. Based on the CDR3 plus reference TRBV7-9 and TRBJ1-1, the full variable domain is DTGVSQNPRHKITKRGQNVTFRCDPISEHNRLYWYRQTLGQGPEFLTYFQNEAQLEKSRLLSDRFSAERPKGSFSTLEIQRTEQGDSAMYLCASSLERGSTEAFFGQGTRLTVV.

The J gene is TRBJ2-3, the V gene TRBV9, with TRBD1 identical over 11 bases. Germline V gives CDR1 SGDLS, CDR2 YYNGEE. The CDR3 spans 17 residues. V lost 3 bases, J lost 5 bases, and 11 bases stayed unmatched. This CDR3 reads CASSAGLPGQGGDTQYF. For the CDR3, the DNA is TGTGCCAGCAGCGCCGGTTTACCGGGACAGGGGGGAGATACGCAGTATTTT.

This chain links TRBV29-1 with TRBJ2-1, with 7 bases aligning to TRBD1. CDR3 length: 15 residues. Germline CDR1 is SQVTM and CDR2 is ANQGSEA. J lost 0 bases, V lost 5 bases, and 7 bases had no gene match. CDR3 in DNA: TGCAGCGTTCGACAGGGTTCGGGCTCCTACAATGAGCAGTTCTTC. It translates to CSVRQGSGSYNEQFF.

The chain is built from TRBV29-1 and TRBJ1-1; weak D call: TRBD1 (6 bases). The CDR3 is 14 amino acids. V dropped 4 bases and J dropped 7 bases, with 19 bases sitting between them. Germline assignment: CDR1 SQVTM and CDR2 ANQGSEA. CDR3 bases: TGCAGCGTTGCCTTACAGGGTAAAATTAGTGAAGCTTTCTTT. Amino acids: CSVALQGKISEAFF.

Sample share makes this clone large. The rearrangement uses TRBV6-5 and TRBJ2-7; 11 positions match TRBD2. Per germline, CDR1 MNHEY and CDR2 SVGAGI. The CDR3 covers 15 residues. The V and J ends lost 6 bases and 2 bases, in that order; junction bases with no gene match: 6. CDR3 residues: CASSWGLAATYEQYF. The CDR3 nucleotides are TGTGCCAGCAGCTGGGGACTAGCGGCCACCTACGAGCAGTACTTC.

The CDR3 coding sequence is TGTGCCAGCAGCCCGGGACACCTCAATAATTCACCCCTCCACTTT. Protein sequence: CASSPGHLNNSPLHF. V usage is TRBV6-5 and J usage is TRBJ1-6; a weak D match, TRBD1 (6 bases). The V end lost 6 bases, the J end lost 5 bases, and 14 bases lay between the germline ends. Germline V gene sequence: CDR1 MNHEY, CDR2 SVGAGI. The CDR3 spans 15 residues.

This clone was observed a few times. The chain's CDR3 is CASAPTGGHEQYF. The CDR3 coding sequence is TGCGCCAGCGCCCCGACAGGCGGCCACGAGCAGTACTTC. The chain links TRBV5-1 to TRBJ2-7; tentative D call: TRBD1 (6 bases). Germline V CDR1 and CDR2: SGHRS, YFSETQ. The CDR3 covers 13 residues. Trimming shortened V by 7 bases and J by 5 bases, and 16 bases separated the two germline ends.

The chain carries TRBV7-3 and TRBJ2-1, with D uncertain. CDR1 and CDR2 from the germline V gene are SGHTA and FQGTGA. The V end lost 5 bases, the J end lost 7 bases, and 18 bases lay between the germline ends. The CDR3 runs to 15 residues. The CDR3 DNA sequence: TGTGCCAGCAGCCCGGGTATGGGTTCTGGTAATGAGCAGTTCTTC. Translating it yields CASSPGMGSGNEQFF.

This clone is medium-sized. The CDR3 DNA reads TGTGCCTGCGAGGGGGCAGGCACTGAAGCTTTCTTT. Its translation: CACEGAGTEAFF. The chain links TRBV30 to TRBJ1-1; 7 nucleotides line up with TRBD1. Trimming took 6 bases from V and 4 from J; bases not matched to a gene: 5. The CDR3 length is 12 residues. The germline V gene encodes CDR1 GTSNPN and CDR2 SVGIG (reference sequence).

The genes are TRBV28 and TRBJ2-7, with D perhaps matching TRBD1 or TRBD2 (5 bases each). Trimming left V 5 bases short and J 7 bases short, with 18 bases between. Per germline, CDR1 MDHEN and CDR2 SYDVKM. The CDR3 has 14 residues. The CDR3 coding sequence is TGTGCCAGCAGTGGGACGCTTTTATTGGGGGAGCAGTACTTC. Its translation: CASSGTLLLGEQYF.

This chain links TRBV7-2 with TRBJ2-7, with 7 bases that match TRBD1. CDR1 is SGHTA, CDR2 FQGNSA, per germline. This CDR3 spans 16 amino acids. Unmatched junction bases numbered 15, after V lost 5 bases and J lost 5 bases. The CDR3 loop is CASSPWTGLTGDEQYF. The DNA for the CDR3 is TGTGCCAGCAGCCCTTGGACAGGTCTTACAGGCGACGAGCAGTACTTC.

The V call is TRBV7-3, the J call TRBJ2-3; D is undetermined. V was pared by 3 bases and J by 6 bases, with 1 base between. This CDR3 is 10 amino acids long. Germline V gives CDR1 SGHTA, CDR2 FQGTGA. This chain's CDR3 is CASSFDTQYF. The CDR3 DNA follows: TGTGCCAGCAGCTTCGATACGCAGTATTTT.